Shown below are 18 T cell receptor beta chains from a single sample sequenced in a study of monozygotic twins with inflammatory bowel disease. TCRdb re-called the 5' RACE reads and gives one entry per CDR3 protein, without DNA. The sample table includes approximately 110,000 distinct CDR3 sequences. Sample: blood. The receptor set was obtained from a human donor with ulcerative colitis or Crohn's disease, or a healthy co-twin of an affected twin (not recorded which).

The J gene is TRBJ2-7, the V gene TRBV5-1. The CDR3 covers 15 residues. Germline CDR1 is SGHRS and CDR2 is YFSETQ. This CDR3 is CASSLDPEPGYEQYF.

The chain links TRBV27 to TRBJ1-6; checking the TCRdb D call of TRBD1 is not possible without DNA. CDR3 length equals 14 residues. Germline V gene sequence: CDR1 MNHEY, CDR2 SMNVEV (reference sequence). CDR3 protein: CASSPGTDNSPLHF.

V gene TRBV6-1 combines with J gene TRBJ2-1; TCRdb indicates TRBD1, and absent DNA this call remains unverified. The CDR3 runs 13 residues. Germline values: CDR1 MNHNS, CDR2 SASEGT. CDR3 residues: CASRIAGGEEQFF.

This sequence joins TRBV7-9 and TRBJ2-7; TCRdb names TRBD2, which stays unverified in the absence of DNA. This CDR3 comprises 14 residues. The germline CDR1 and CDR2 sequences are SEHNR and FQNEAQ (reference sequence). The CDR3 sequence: CASGPGGYTYEQYF.

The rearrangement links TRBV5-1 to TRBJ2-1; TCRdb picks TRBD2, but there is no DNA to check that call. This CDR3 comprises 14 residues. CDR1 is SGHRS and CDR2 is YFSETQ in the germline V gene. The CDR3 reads CASSPGLAENKQFF.

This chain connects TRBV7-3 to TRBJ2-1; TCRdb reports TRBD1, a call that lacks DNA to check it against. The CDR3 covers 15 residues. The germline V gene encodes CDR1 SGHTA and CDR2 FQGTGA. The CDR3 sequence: CASSLMTGGINEQFF.

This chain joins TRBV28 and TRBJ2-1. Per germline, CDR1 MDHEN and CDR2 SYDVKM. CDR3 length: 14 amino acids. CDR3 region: CASGLAGAYNEQFF.

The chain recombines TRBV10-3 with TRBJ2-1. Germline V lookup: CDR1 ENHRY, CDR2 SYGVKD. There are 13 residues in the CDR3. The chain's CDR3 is CAISDRNDNEQFF.

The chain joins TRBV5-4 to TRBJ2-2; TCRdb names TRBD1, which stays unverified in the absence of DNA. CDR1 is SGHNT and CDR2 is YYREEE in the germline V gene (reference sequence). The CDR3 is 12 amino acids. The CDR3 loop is CASSFRAGELFF.

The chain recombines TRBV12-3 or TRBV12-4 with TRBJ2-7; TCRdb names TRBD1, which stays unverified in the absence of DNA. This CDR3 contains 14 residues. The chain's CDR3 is CASSLAGGGYEQYF.

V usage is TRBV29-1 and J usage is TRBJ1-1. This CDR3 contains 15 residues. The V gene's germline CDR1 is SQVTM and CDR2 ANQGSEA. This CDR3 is CSVGSGWGMNTEAFF.

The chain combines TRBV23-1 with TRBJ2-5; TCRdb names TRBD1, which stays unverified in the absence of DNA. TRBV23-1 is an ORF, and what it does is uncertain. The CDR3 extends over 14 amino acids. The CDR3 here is CASRQGKGRETQYF.

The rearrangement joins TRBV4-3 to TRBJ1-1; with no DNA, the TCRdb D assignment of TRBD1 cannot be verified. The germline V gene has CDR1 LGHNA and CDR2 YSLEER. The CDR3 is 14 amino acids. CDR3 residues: CASSQDPAATEAFF.

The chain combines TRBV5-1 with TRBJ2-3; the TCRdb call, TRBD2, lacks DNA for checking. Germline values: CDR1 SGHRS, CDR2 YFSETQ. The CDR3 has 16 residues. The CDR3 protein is CASSLTSGAPWDTQYF.

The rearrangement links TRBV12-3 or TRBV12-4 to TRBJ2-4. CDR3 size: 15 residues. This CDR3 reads CASSLYGLAKNIQYF.

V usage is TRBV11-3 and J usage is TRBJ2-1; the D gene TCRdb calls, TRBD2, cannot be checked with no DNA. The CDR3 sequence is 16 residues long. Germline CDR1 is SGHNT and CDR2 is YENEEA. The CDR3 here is CASSLVAGGGKNEQFF. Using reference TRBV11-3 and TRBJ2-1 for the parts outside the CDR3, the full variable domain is EAGVVQSPRYKIIEKKQPVAFWCNPISGHNTLYWYLQNLGQGPELLIRYENEEAVDDSQLPKDRFSAERLKGVDSTLKIQPAELGDSAVYLCASSLVAGGGKNEQFFGPGTRLTVL.

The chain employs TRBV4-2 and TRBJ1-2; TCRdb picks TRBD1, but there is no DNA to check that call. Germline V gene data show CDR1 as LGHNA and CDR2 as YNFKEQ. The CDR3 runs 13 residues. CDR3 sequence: CASRGWGAKGYTF.

CDR3 protein: CASRRTSLNSNYGYTF. This chain uses TRBV27 with TRBJ1-2. This CDR3 comprises 16 residues. The germline CDR1 and CDR2 sequences are MNHEY and SMNVEV (reference sequence).